This TCR beta chain was sequenced for a study of control samples from healthy donors and cancer patients. The protocol was immunoSEQ multiplex PCR, while the TCRdb copy is restricted to in-frame clones and leaves out a portion. This table has roughly 45,000 clones, about 92% appearing once. This CDR3 spans 15 amino acids. V was shortened by 0 bases and J by 10 bases, with 13 bases between the two germline ends. The germline CDR1 and CDR2 sequences are MGHRA and YSYEKL. The sequence was obtained from a man aged 25 to 45 with colorectal cancer. V gene TRBV4-1 combines with J gene TRBJ1-6; no reliable D call. The sample was PBMCs. The DNA of the CDR3 is TGCGCCAGCAGCCAAGAACGCTTCCTACGATCACCCCTCCACTTT. Its protein is CASSQERFLRSPLHF.